This is a list of T cell receptor beta chains from one sample in a study of cytomegalovirus exposure and HLA in healthy donors. The table came from immunoSEQ multiplex PCR; TCRdb's copy has only in-frame clones and leaves some out. The sample records around 170,000 clones, less than 85% being singletons. Sequencing was performed on PBMCs. All receptors derive from a young man in good health and CMV-seropositive. Each CDR3 is given with its conserved first and last residue. D genes are given only for firm matches. Only some rows state a clone size, as once, few, many or a class for expanded clones.

V gene,D gene,J gene,clone size,CDR3 DNA,CDR3 protein
TRBV4-1,NA,TRBJ1-4,NA,TGCGCCAGCAGCCCCTTTGCTACAACTAATGAAAAACTGTTTTTT,CASSPFATTNEKLFF
TRBV28,TRBD2,TRBJ2-5,NA,TGTGCCAGCAGTGGGGGGGGAACTCAAGAGACCCAGTACTTC,CASSGGGTQETQYF
TRBV11-2,TRBD1,TRBJ1-4,few,TGTGCCAGCAGCCGGGGACAGGGGGCTGAAAAACTGTTTTTT,CASSRGQGAEKLFF
TRBV5-4,NA,TRBJ2-7,NA,TGTGCCAGCAGCTTTCAGGGTTCCGACGAGCAGTACTTC,CASSFQGSDEQYF
TRBV18,NA,TRBJ1-4,NA,TGTGCCAGCTCATCGGACTTAGTTGCAACTAATGAAAAACTGTTTTTT,CASSSDLVATNEKLFF
TRBV6-5,TRBD1,TRBJ1-5,few,TGTGCCAGCAGCCTTGGGACAGGGGAAGATCAGCCCCAGCATTTT,CASSLGTGEDQPQHF
TRBV7-9,NA,TRBJ1-1,NA,TGTGCCAGCAGCGTAAGACAGATCAACACTGAAGCTTTCTTT,CASSVRQINTEAFF
TRBV28,NA,TRBJ1-2,NA,TGTGCCAGCAGTCCACTACAGGGTGTCTATGGCTACACCTTC,CASSPLQGVYGYTF
TRBV11-3,NA,TRBJ2-3,NA,TGTGCCAGCAGCTTAGATAACTGGAGCGGCACAGATACGCAGTATTTT,CASSLDNWSGTDTQYF
TRBV27,TRBD1,TRBJ2-5,NA,TGTGCCAGCAGTTTAGCGACAGGGTTGGAGACCCAGTACTTC,CASSLATGLETQYF
TRBV5-6,TRBD1,TRBJ2-6,NA,TGTGCCAGCGGGGACAGGGGGCCCTCTGGGGCCAACGTCCTGACTTTC,CASGDRGPSGANVLTF
TRBV12-5,NA,TRBJ1-1,NA,TGTGCTAGTGGGCAGTCCCACACTGAAGCTTTCTTT,CASGQSHTEAFF
TRBV6-5,NA,TRBJ1-3,NA,TGTGCCAGCAGACTTAAGCGGAACTCTGGAAACACCATATATTTT,CASRLKRNSGNTIYF
TRBV7-2,TRBD2,TRBJ2-5,NA,TGTGCCAGCAGCTCACAACTAGCGGGGGGCTCGTACTTC,CASSSQLAGGSYF
TRBV5-1,TRBD2,TRBJ2-7,NA,TGCGCCAGCAGCTGGACTAGCGGGAGGGCCTACGAGCAGTACTTC,CASSWTSGRAYEQYF
TRBV5-4,NA,TRBJ1-2,NA,TGTGCCAGCAGCACCAAACAGGGAATCCAGGGCTACACCTTC,CASSTKQGIQGYTF
TRBV4-1,TRBD1,TRBJ1-1,few,TGCGCCAGCAGCCATTCTACAGGGGACACTGAAGCTTTCTTT,CASSHSTGDTEAFF
TRBV5-1,TRBD1,TRBJ1-1,NA,TGCGCCAGCAGCTTAGAGGGGGCGCCCACTGAAGCTTTCTTT,CASSLEGAPTEAFF
TRBV7-9,TRBD2,TRBJ2-3,NA,TGTGCCAGCAGCCGGACGGCGGGAGGGCAAGATACGCAGTATTTT,CASSRTAGGQDTQYF
TRBV19,TRBD2,TRBJ2-1,few,TGTGCCAGTAGCCGACCCGGGACTAGCGGGAGGTTCAATGAGCAGTTCTTC,CASSRPGTSGRFNEQFF
TRBV11-3,TRBD1,TRBJ1-4,once,TGTGCCAGCAGCACCCGGACAGGGCTGAATGAAAAACTGTTTTTT,CASSTRTGLNEKLFF
TRBV11-3,TRBD1,TRBJ2-7,NA,TGTGCCAGCAGCTTCCCGGGACAGGGGTACGAGCAGTACTTC,CASSFPGQGYEQYF
TRBV28,NA,TRBJ1-1,NA,TGTGCCAGCAGTTTTGGGCCTGAAGCTTTCTTT,CASSFGPEAFF
TRBV6-5,NA,TRBJ2-7,NA,TGTGCCAGCAGTTTTCTTTCCGACGAGCAGTACTTC,CASSFLSDEQYF
TRBV27,NA,TRBJ1-3,NA,TGTGCCAGCAGTGCAGGGTTCTCTGGAAACACCATATATTTT,CASSAGFSGNTIYF
TRBV19,NA,TRBJ1-4,NA,TGTGCCAGTAGTGTGCCGACAGAAACTAATGAAAAACTGTTTTTT,CASSVPTETNEKLFF
TRBV27,TRBD1,TRBJ2-6,NA,TGTGCCAGCAGTTTATTTCCGGGACAGGTGTCACTCTCTGGGGCCAACGTCCTGACTTTC,CASSLFPGQVSLSGANVLTF
TRBV4-2,NA,TRBJ2-1,NA,TGTGCCAGCAGCCAAGCCCCGGGCAATGAGCAGTTCTTC,CASSQAPGNEQFF
TRBV6-6,NA,TRBJ2-5,NA,TGTGCCAGCAATAGCCTCTTAGGGGGGGCAGAGGCCCAGTACTTC,CASNSLLGGAEAQYF
TRBV11-2,NA,TRBJ2-3,once,TGTGCCAGCAGGTACTGGGGCCAGGGCGGCACAGATACGCAGTATTTT,CASRYWGQGGTDTQYF
TRBV7-9,TRBD2,TRBJ2-3,NA,TGTGCCAGCAGCCTGGAGGGGTGGGACTACACAGATACGCAGTATTTT,CASSLEGWDYTDTQYF
TRBV20-1,NA,TRBJ2-7,once,TGCAGTGCTAGTCCGGGGTACGAGCAGTACTTC,CSASPGYEQYF
TRBV4-2,NA,TRBJ1-5,NA,TGTGCCAGCAGCCAAGAATCTGGGGGGGGTAACGGGAATCAGCCCCAGCATTTT,CASSQESGGGNGNQPQHF